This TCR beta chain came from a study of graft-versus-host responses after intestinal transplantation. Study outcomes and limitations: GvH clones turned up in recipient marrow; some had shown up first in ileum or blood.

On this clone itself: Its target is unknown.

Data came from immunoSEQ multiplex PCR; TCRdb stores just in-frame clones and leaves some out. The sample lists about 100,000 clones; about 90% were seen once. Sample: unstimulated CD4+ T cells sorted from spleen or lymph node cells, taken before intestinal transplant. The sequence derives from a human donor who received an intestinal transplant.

CDR3: CAISTSSDTQYF. The DNA of the CDR3 is TGTGCCATCAGTACTAGCTCGGATACGCAGTATTTT. The chain joins TRBV10-3 to TRBJ2-3; TRBD2 might be the D (6 bases). V lost 5 bases, J lost 6 bases, and 9 bases lay in between. The CDR3 has 12 residues. Germline loops: CDR1 ENHRY, CDR2 SYGVKD.